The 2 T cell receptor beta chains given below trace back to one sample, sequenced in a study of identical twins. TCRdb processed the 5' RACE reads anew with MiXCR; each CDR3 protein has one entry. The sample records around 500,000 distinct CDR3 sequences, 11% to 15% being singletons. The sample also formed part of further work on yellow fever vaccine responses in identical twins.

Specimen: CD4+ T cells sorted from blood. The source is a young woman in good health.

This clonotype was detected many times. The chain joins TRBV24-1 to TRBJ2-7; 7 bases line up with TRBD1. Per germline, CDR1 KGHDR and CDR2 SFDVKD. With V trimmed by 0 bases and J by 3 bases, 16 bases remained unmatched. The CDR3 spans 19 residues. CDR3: CATSDLGSPPTGRCYEQYF. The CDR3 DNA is TGTGCCACCAGTGATTTGGGAAGTCCCCCGACAGGGAGATGCTACGAGCAGTACTTC.

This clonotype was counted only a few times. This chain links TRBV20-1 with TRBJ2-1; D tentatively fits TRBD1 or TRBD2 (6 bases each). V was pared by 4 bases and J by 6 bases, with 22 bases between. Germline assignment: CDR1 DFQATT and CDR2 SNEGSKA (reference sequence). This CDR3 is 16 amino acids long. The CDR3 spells CSAIYPSGGIGNEQFF. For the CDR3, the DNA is TGCAGTGCTATCTACCCATCCGGGGGCATTGGCAATGAGCAGTTCTTC.